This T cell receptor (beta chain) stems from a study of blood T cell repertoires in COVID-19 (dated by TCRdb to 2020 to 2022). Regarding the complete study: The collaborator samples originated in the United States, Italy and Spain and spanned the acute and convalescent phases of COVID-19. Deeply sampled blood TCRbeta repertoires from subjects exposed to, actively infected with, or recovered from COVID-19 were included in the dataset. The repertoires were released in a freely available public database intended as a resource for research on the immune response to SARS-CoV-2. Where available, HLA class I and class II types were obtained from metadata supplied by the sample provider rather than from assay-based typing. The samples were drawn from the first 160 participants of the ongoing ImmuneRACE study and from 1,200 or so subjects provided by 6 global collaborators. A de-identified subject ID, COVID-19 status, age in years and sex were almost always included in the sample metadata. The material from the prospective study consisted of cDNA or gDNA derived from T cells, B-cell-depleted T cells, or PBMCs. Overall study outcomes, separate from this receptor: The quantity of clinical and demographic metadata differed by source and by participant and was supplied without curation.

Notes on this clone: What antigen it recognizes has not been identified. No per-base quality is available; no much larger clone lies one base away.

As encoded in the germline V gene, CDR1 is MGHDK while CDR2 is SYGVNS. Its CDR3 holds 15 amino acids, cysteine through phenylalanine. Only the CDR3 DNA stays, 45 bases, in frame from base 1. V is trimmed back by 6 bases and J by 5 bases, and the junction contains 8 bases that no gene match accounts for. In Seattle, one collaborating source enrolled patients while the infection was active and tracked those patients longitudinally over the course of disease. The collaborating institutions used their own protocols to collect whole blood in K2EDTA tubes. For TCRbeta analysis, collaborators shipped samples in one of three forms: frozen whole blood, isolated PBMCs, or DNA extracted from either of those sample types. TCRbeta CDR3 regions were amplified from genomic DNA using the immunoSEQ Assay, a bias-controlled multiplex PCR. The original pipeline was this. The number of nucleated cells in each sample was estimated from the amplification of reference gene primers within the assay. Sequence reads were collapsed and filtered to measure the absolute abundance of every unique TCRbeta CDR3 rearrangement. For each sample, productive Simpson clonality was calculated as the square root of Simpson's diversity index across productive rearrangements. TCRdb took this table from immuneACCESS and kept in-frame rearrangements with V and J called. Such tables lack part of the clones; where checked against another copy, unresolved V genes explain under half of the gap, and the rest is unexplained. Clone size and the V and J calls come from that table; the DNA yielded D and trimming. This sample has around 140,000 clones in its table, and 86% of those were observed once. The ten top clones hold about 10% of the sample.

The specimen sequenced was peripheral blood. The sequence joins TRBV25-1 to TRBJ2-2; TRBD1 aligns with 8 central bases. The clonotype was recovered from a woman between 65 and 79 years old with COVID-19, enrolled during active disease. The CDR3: CASRAHGTGTGELFF. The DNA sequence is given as TGTGCCAGCAGAGCACACGGGACAGGAACCGGGGAGCTGTTTTTT.